Reported below is one T cell receptor (beta chain). Only in-frame clones appear in the TCRdb table, and some are missing; sequencing was by immunoSEQ multiplex PCR. The table includes about 820,000 clones, over 90% detected once. As defined, naive CD8 cells were CD45RO-negative and positively selected for CCR7, with terminally differentiated effector memory CD45RA+ cells excluded. Germline CDR1 MDHEN, CDR2 SYDVKM. CDR3 length: 15 amino acids. V lost 6 bases, J lost 7 bases, and 19 bases lay in between. The sample is drawn from a study of shared clonotypes between healthy human individuals. Across the whole study: Three plates were used per donor for CD4 naive, three for CD4 memory, two for CD8 naive and one for CD8 memory.

Sample: naive CD8+ T cells sorted from blood. V gene TRBV28 combines with J gene TRBJ2-1; D is unresolved. The origin of this receptor is a man under 40 in good health. Here the CDR3 reads CASSTPRGPRNEQFF. In nucleotides, the CDR3 is TGTGCCAGCAGCACCCCTCGAGGACCCAGGAATGAGCAGTTCTTC.